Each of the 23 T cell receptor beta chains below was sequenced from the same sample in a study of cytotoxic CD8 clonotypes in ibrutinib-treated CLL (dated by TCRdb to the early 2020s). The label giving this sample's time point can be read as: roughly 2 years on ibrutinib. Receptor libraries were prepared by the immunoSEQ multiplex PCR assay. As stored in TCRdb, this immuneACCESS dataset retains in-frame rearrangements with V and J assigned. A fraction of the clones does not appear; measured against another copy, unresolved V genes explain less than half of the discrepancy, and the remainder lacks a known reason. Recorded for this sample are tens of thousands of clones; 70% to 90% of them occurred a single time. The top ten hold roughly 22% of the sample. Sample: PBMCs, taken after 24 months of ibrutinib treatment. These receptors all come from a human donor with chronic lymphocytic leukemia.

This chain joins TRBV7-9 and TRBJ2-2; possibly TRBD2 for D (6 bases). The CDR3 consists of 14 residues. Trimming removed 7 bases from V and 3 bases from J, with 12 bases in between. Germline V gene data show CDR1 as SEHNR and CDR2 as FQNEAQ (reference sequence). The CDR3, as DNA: TGTGCCAGCACCTGGGGGGTTGACACCGGGGAGCTGTTTTTT. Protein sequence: CASTWGVDTGELFF.

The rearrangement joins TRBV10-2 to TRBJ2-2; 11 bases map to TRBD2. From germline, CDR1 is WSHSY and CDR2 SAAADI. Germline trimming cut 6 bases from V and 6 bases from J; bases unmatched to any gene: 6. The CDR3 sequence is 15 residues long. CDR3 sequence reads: CASRFLAGGPGELFF. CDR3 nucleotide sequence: TGCGCCAGCAGATTTCTAGCGGGGGGTCCCGGGGAGCTGTTTTTT.

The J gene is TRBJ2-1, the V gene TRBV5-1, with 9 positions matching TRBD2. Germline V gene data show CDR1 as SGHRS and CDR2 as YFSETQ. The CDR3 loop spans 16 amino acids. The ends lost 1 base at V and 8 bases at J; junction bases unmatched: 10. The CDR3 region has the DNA TGCGCCAGCAGCTTGAATGTAGCGGGAGCAGTAGATGAGCAGTTCTTC. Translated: CASSLNVAGAVDEQFF.

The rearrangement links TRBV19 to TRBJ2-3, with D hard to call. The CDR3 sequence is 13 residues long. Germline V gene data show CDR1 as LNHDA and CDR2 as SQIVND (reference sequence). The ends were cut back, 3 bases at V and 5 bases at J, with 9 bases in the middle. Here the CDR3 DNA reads TGTGCCAGTAGTATTGGATTAGGAGATACGCAGTATTTT. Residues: CASSIGLGDTQYF.

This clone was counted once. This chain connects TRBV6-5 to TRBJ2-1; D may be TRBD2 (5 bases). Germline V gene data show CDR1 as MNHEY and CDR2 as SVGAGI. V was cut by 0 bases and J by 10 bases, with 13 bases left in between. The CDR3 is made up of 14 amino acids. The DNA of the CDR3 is TGTGCCAGCAGTTACTCCCCCCTAGCTGTCGAGCAGTTCTTC. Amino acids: CASSYSPLAVEQFF.

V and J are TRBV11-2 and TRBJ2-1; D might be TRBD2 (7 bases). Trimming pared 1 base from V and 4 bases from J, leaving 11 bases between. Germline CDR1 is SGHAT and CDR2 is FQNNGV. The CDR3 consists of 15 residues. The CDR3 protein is CASSLAGGPYNEQFF. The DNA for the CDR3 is TGTGCCAGCAGCTTAGCCGGGGGGCCTTACAATGAGCAGTTCTTC.

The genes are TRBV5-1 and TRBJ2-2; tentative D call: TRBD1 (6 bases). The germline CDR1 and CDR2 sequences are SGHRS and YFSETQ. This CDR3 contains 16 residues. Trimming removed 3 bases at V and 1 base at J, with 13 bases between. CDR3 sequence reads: CASSSNGRGNTGELFF. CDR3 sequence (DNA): TGCGCCAGCAGCTCCAACGGCAGGGGGAACACCGGGGAGCTGTTTTTT.

CDR3 in amino acids: CASSYYDPVGTDTQYF. In nucleotides, the CDR3 is TGTGCCAGCAGTTACTACGATCCCGTGGGCACAGATACGCAGTATTTT. This chain links TRBV6-5 with TRBJ2-3; D gene ambiguous. From germline, CDR1 is MNHEY and CDR2 SVGAGI. Trimming stripped 1 base from V and 1 base from J, with 12 bases between. The CDR3 sequence is 16 residues long.

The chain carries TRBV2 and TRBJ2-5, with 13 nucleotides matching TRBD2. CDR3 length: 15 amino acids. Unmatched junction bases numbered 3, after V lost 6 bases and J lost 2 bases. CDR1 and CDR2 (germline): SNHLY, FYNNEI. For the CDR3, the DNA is TGTGCCAGCAGCCGGACTAGCGGGGGACAAGAGACCCAGTACTTC. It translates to CASSRTSGGQETQYF.

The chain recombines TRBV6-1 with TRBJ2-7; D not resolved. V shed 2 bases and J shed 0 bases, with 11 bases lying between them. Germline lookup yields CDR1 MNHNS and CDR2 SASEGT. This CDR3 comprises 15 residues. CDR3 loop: CASSESEILSYEQYF. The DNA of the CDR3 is TGTGCCAGCAGTGAATCAGAGATTCTCTCCTACGAGCAGTACTTC.

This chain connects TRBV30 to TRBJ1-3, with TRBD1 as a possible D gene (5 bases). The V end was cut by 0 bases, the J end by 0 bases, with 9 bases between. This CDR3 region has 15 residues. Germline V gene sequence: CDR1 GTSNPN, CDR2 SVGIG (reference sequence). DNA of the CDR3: TGTGCCTGGAGTGTACGGGGCCCCTCTGGAAACACCATATATTTT. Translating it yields CAWSVRGPSGNTIYF.

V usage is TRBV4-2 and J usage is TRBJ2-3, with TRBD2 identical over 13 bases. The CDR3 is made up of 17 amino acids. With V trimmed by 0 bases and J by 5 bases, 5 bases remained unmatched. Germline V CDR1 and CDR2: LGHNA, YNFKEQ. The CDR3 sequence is CASSQDGTSGMGDTQYF. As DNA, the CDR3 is TGTGCCAGCAGCCAAGATGGGACTAGCGGGATGGGAGATACGCAGTATTTT.

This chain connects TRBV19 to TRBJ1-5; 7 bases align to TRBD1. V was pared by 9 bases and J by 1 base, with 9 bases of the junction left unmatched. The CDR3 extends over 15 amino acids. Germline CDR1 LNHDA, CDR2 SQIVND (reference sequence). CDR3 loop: CASPGGDRSNQPQHF. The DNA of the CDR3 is TGTGCCAGCCCGGGAGGGGACAGAAGCAATCAGCCCCAGCATTTT.

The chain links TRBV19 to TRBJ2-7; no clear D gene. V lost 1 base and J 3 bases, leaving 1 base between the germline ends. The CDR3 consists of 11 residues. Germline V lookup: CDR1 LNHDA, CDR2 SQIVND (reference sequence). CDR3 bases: TGTGCCAGTAGTATAGGCTACGAGCAGTACTTC. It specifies CASSIGYEQYF.

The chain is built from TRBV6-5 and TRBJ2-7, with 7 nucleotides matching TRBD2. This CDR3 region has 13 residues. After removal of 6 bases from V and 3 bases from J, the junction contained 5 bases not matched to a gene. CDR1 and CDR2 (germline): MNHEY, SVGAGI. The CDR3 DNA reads TGTGCCAGCAGGTCCGGGGGGTACTACGAGCAGTACTTC. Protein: CASRSGGYYEQYF.

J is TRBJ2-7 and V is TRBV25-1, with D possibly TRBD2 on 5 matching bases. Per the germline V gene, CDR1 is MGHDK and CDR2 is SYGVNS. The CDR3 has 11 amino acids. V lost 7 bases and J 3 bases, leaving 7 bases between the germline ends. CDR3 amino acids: CASTGNYEQYF. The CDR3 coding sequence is TGTGCCAGCACCGGGAACTACGAGCAGTACTTC.

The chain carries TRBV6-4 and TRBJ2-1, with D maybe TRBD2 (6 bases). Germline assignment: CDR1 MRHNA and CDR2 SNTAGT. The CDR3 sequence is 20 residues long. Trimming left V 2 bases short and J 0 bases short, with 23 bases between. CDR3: CASSDTDAPGLPSSYNEQFF. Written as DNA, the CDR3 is TGTGCCAGCAGTGACACCGACGCCCCGGGACTTCCTAGCTCCTACAATGAGCAGTTCTTC.

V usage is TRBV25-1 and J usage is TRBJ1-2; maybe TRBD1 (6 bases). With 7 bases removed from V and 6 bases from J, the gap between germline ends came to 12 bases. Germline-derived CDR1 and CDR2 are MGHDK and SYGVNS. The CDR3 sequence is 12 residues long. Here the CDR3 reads CASNQGRDGYTF. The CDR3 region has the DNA TGTGCCAGCAACCAGGGGAGGGATGGCTACACCTTC.

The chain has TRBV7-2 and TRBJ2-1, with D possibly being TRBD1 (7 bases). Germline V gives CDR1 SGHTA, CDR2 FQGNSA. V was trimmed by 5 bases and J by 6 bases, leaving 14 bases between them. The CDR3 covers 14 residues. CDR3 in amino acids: CASSPGGTLNEQFF. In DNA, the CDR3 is TGTGCCAGCAGCCCAGGGGGGACTCTCAATGAGCAGTTCTTC.

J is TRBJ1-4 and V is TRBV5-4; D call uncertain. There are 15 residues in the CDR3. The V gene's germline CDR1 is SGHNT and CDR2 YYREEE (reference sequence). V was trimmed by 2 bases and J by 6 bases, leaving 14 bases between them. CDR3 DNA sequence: TGTGCCAGCAGCTTAGCGGCAGACCCATATGAAAAACTGTTTTTT. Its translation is CASSLAADPYEKLFF.

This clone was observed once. The CDR3 bases are TGTGCCAGTAGTGAGAATGGACCCTACAATGAGCAGTTCTTC. This encodes CASSENGPYNEQFF. V gene TRBV19 combines with J gene TRBJ2-1, with unresolved D. The CDR3 has 14 residues. Trimming cost V 5 bases and J 2 bases, with 10 bases left between them. In germline, CDR1 is LNHDA, CDR2 SQIVND (reference sequence). Based on the CDR3 plus reference TRBV19 and TRBJ2-1, the full variable domain is DGGITQSPKYLFRKEGQNVTLSCEQNLNHDAMYWYRQDPGQGLRLIYYSQIVNDFQKGDIAEGYSVSREKKESFPLTVTSAQKNPTAFYLCASSENGPYNEQFFGPGTRLTVL.

The CDR3: CAISDGTGWSPLHF. The CDR3 bases are TGTGCCATCAGTGACGGGACAGGTTGGTCACCCCTCCACTTT. This chain joins TRBV10-3 and TRBJ1-6, with 8 bases lining up with TRBD1. The CDR3 contains 14 residues. Germline V lookup: CDR1 ENHRY, CDR2 SYGVKD. V was pared by 3 bases and J by 10 bases, with 5 bases of the junction left unmatched.

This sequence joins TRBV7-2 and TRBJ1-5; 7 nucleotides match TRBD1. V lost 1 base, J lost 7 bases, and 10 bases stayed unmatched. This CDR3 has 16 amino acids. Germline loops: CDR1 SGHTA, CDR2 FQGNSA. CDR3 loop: CASSLVIMGGGQPQHF. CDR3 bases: TGTGCCAGCAGCTTAGTTATTATGGGAGGGGGCCAGCCCCAGCATTTT.